The next 2 T cell receptor beta chains were all read from a single sample in a study of radiotherapy plus CTLA-4 blockade in lung cancer. Method: immunoSEQ multiplex PCR; TCRdb's copy keeps in-frame clones and lacks some. The sample has roughly 110,000 clones, about 83% seen once; the top ten hold roughly 2.3%. The input for sequencing was peripheral blood, taken from a patient treated with radiotherapy plus ipilimumab. Receptors were obtained from a human donor with non-small cell lung cancer that progressed on radiotherapy plus ipilimumab. Some clones in this sample may be carry-over from other donors' samples.

This chain links TRBV5-5 with TRBJ1-6, with D unclear. Germline lookup yields CDR1 SGHKS and CDR2 YYEKEE (reference sequence). V gave up 5 bases and J gave up 7 bases, with 16 bases separating them. The CDR3 is made up of 15 amino acids. CDR3 DNA: TGTGCCAGCAGATATATGGGAATTTGGAATTCACCCCTCCACTTT. Protein product: CASRYMGIWNSPLHF.

The genes are TRBV4-3 and TRBJ2-7, with 7 positions matching TRBD1. Germline trimming cut 3 bases from V and 4 bases from J; bases unmatched to any gene: 9. The CDR3 extends over 15 amino acids. Germline-derived CDR1 and CDR2 are LGHNA and YSLEER. CDR3 residues: CASSQYRDREYEQYF. DNA for the CDR3: TGCGCCAGCAGCCAGTACCGGGACAGAGAATACGAGCAGTACTTC.